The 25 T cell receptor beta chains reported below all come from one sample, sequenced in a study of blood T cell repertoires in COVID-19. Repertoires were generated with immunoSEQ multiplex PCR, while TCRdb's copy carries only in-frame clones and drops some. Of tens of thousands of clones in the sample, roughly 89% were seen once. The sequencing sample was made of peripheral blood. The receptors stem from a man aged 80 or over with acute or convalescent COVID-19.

CDR3 bases: TGTGCCAGCAGCTTGACTAGCGGGAATTCCGAGCAGTACTTC. This encodes CASSLTSGNSEQYF. The V gene is TRBV7-9, the J gene TRBJ2-7, with 11 bases identical to TRBD2. Germline assignment: CDR1 SEHNR and CDR2 FQNEAQ (reference sequence). This CDR3 spans 14 amino acids. V lost 3 bases and J lost 6; bases outside the gene matches: 4.

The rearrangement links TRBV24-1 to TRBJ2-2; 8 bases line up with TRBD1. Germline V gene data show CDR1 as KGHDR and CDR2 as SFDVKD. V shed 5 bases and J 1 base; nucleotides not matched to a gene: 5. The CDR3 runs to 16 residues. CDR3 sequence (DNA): TGTGCCACCAGTGCTCCTGGGACAGGGAACACCGGGGAGCTGTTTTTT. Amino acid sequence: CATSAPGTGNTGELFF.

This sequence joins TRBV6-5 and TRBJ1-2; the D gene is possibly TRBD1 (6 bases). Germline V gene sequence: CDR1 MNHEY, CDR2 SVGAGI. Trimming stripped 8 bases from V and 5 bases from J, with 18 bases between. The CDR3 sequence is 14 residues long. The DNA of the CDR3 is TGTGCCAGCGGGAGACAGGATCCGAAATATGGCTACACCTTC. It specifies CASGRQDPKYGYTF.

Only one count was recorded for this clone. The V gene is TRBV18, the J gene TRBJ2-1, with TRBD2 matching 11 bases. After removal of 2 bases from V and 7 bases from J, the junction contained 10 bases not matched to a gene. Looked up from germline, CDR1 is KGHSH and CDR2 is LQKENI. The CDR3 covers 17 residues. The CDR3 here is CASSPTLAGGPGNEQFF. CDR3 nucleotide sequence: TGTGCCAGCTCACCAACCTTAGCGGGGGGGCCCGGGAATGAGCAGTTCTTC.

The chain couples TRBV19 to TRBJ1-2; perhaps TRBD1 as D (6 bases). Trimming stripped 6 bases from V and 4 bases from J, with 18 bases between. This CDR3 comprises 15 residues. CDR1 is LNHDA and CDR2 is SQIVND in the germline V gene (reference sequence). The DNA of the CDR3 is TGTGCCAGTAGGGAACTCGAGCGGACAGTCTATGGCTACACCTTC. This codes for CASRELERTVYGYTF.

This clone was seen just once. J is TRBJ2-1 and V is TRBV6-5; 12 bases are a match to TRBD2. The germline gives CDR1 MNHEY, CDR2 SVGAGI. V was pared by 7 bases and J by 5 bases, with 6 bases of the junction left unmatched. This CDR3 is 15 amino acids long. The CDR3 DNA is TGTGCCAGCAACCCTAGCGGGGGGGCCCACAATGAGCAGTTCTTC. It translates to CASNPSGGAHNEQFF.

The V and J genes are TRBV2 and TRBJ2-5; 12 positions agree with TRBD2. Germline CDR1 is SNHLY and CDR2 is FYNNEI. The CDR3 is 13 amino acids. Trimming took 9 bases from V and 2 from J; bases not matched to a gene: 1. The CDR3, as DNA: TGTGCCAGAACTAGCGGGGGGCAAGAGACCCAGTACTTC. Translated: CARTSGGQETQYF.

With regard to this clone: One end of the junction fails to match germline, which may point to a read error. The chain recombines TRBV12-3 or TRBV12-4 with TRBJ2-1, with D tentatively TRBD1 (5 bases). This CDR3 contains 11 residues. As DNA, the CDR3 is TGTGCCAGCGGTTTGACAGCCCAACCGTTCTTC. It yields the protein CASGLTAQPFF.

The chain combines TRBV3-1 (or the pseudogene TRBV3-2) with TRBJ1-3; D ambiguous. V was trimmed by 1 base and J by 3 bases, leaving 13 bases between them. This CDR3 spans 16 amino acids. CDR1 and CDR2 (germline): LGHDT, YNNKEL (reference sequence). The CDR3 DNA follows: TGTGCCAGCAGCCAAGGAGCGGCGGGAATTGGAAACACCATATATTTT. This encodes CASSQGAAGIGNTIYF.

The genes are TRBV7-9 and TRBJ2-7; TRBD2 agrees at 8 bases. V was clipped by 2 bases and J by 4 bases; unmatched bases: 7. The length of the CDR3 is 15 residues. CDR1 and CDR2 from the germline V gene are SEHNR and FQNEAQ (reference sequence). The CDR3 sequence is CASSLPGTREYEQYF. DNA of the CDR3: TGTGCCAGCAGCTTACCCGGGACTAGAGAATACGAGCAGTACTTC.

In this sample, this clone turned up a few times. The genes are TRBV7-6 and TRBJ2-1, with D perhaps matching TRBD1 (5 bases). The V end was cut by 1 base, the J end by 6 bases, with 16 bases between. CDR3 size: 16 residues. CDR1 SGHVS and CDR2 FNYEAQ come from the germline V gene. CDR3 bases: TGTGCCAGCAGCTTAGGACGCCCGGTTGGGGCCAATGAGCAGTTCTTC. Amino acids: CASSLGRPVGANEQFF.

CDR3 loop: CASSSELATVRETQYF. In DNA, the CDR3 is TGCGCCAGCAGCTCGGAACTAGCAACGGTCCGAGAGACCCAGTACTTC. The rearrangement uses TRBV5-1 and TRBJ2-5, with D maybe TRBD2 (6 bases). V was trimmed by 3 bases and J by 4 bases, leaving 19 bases between them. From germline, CDR1 is SGHRS and CDR2 YFSETQ. The CDR3 spans 16 residues.

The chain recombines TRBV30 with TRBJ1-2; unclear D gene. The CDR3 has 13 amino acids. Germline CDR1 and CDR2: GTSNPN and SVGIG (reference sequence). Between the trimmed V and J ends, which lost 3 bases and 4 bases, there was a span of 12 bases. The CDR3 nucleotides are TGTGCCTGGAGGCCGGTATTTCGCTATGGCTACACCTTC. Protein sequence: CAWRPVFRYGYTF.

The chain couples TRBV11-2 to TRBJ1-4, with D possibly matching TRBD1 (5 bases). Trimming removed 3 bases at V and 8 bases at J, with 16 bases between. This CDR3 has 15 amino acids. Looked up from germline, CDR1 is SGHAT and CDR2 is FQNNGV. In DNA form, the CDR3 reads TGTGCCAGCAGCTTGGATGGGACCGGGGGGGAAAAACTGTTTTTT. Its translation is CASSLDGTGGEKLFF. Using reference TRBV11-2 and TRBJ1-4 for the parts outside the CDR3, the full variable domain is EAGVAQSPRYKIIEKRQSVAFWCNPISGHATLYWYQQILGQGPKLLIQFQNNGVVDDSQLPKDRFSAERLKGVDSTLKIQPAKLEDSAVYLCASSLDGTGGEKLFFGSGTQLSVL.

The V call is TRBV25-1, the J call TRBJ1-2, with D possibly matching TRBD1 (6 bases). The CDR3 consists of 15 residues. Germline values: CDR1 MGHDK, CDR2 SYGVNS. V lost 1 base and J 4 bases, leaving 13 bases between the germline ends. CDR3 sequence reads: CASSESGGATYGYTF. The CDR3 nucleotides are TGTGCCAGCAGTGAATCGGGGGGCGCGACCTATGGCTACACCTTC.

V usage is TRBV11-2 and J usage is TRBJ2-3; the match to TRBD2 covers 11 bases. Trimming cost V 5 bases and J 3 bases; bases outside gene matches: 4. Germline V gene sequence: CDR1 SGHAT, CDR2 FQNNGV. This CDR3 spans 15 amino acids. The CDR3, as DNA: TGTGCCAGCAGCGTGGGACTAGCGGTGACAGATACGCAGTATTTT. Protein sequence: CASSVGLAVTDTQYF.

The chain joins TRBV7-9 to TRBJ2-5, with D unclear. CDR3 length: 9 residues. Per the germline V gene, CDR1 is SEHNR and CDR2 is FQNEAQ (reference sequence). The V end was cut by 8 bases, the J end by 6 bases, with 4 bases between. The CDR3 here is CASGQTQYF. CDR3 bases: TGTGCCAGCGGGCAGACCCAGTACTTC.

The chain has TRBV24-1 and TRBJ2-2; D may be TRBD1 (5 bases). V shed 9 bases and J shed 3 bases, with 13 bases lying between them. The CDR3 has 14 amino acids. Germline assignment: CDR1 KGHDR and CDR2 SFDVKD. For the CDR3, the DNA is TGTGCCACCCGCCTTACAGGAGACACCGGGGAGCTGTTTTTT. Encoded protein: CATRLTGDTGELFF.

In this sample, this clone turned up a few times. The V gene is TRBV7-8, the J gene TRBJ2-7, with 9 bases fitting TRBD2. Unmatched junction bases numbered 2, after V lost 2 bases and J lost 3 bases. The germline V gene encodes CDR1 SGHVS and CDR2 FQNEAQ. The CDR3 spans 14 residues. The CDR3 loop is CASSLLAGRYEQYF. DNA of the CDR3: TGTGCCAGCAGCTTACTAGCGGGGCGCTACGAGCAGTACTTC.

CDR3 in DNA: TGTGCCAGCAGTGTACAAGCGGACAATGAGCAGTTCTTC. Amino acids: CASSVQADNEQFF. The genes are TRBV2 and TRBJ2-1, with a tentative D call TRBD2 (5 bases). The CDR3 length is 13 residues. Germline V gene data show CDR1 as SNHLY and CDR2 as FYNNEI. V lost 4 bases and J 5 bases, leaving 9 bases between the germline ends.

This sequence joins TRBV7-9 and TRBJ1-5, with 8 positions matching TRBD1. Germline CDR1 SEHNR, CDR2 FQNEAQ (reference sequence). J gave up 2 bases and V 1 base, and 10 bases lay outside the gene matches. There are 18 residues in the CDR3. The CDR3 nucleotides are TGTGCCAGCAGCTTAGTCGGCAGGGGGCCGGTGGGCAATCAGCCCCAGCATTTT. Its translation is CASSLVGRGPVGNQPQHF.

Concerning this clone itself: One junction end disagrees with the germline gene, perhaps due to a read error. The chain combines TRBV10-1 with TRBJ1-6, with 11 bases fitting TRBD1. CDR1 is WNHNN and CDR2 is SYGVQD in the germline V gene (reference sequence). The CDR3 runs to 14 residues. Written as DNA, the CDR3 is TGCGCCAGCACCGGACAGGGGGCAAATTCACCCCCCCACTTT. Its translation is CASTGQGANSPPHF.

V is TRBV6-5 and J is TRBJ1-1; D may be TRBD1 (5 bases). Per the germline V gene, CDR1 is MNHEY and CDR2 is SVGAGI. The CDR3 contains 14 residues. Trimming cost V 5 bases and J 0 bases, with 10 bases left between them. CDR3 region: CASSTGGMNTEAFF. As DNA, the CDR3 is TGTGCCAGCAGTACCGGGGGTATGAACACTGAAGCTTTCTTT.

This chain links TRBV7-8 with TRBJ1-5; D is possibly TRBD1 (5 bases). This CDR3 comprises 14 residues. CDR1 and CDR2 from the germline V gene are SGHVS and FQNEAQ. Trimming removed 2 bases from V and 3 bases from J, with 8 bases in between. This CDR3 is CASSLQGTNQPQHF. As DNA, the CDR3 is TGTGCCAGCAGCTTACAGGGAACCAATCAGCCCCAGCATTTT.

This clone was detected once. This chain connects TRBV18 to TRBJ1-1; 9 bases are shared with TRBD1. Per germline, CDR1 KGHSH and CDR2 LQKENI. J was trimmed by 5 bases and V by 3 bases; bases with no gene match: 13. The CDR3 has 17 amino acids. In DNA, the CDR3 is TGTGCCAGCTCACCTTCCGGACAGGGGATATCAAGGACTGAAGCTTTCTTT. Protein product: CASSPSGQGISRTEAFF. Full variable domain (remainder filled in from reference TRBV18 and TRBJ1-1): NAGVMQNPRHLVRRRGQEARLRCSPMKGHSHVYWYRQLPEEGLKFMVYLQKENIIDESGMPKERFSAEFPKEGPSILRIQQVVRGDSAAYFCASSPSGQGISRTEAFFGQGTRLTVV.